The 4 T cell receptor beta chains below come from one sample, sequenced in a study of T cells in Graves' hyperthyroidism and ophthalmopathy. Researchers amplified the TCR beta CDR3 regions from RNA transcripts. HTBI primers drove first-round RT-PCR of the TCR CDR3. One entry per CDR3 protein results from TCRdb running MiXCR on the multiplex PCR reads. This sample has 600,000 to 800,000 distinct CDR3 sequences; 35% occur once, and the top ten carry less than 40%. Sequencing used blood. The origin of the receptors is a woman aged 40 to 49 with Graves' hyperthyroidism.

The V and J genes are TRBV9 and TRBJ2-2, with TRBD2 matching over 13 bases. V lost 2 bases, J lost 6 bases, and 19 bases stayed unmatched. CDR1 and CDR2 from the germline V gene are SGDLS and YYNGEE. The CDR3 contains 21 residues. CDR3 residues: CASSVHRTSGGAELSPGELFF. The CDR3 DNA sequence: TGTGCCAGCAGCGTCCACAGAACTAGCGGGGGGGCCGAATTAAGTCCCGGGGAGCTGTTTTTT.

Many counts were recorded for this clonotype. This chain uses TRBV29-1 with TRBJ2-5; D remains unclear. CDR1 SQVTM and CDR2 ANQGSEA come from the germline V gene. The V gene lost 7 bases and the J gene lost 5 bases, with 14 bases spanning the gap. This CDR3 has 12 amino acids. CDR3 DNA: TGCAGCGCCGGGCTCCTGACCGAGACCCAGTACTTC. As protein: CSAGLLTETQYF.

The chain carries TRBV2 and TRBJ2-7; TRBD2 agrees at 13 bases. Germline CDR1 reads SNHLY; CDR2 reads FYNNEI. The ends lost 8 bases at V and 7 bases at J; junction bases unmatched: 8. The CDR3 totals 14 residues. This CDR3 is CASLGTSGILEQYF. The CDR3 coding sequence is TGTGCCAGCTTGGGGACTAGCGGGATCCTTGAGCAGTACTTC.

CDR3 nucleotide sequence: TGCAGTGCTCGGAACCCCGGGACAGCCGATCAGCCCCAGCATTTT. Its translation: CSARNPGTADQPQHF. The rearrangement uses TRBV20-1 and TRBJ1-5; 7 positions agree with TRBD1. The CDR3 is made up of 15 amino acids. CDR1 DFQATT and CDR2 SNEGSKA come from the germline V gene (reference sequence). V gave up 5 bases and J gave up 5 bases; unmatched junction bases: 12.